The entry below describes one T cell receptor beta chain. No cognate antigen has been identified for it. Base qualities are not recorded, but no much larger clone differs from it by a single base. V and J are truncated by 1 base and 6 bases respectively, leaving an intervening sequence of 12 bases. From its cysteine to its phenylalanine, the CDR3 spans 14 amino acids. Only CDR3 DNA is held: 42 bases, read in frame from base 1. CDR1 and CDR2 are read off the germline V gene as SGHDN and FVKESK. The data were taken from a study of siplizumab effects on memory and regulatory T cells (dated by TCRdb to the late 2010s). Regarding the study in general: The study examined how the anti-CD2 antibody siplizumab affects alloreactive T-cell subsets in allogeneic mixed lymphocyte reactions built from human PBMCs.

Findings and caveats that apply to the study as a whole: Unstimulated naive T cells appeared to be more diverse than memory T cells, and naive cells seemed to make a substantial contribution to the alloresponse. Because sequences below about 10^-5 frequency were poorly captured, only a minor fraction of alloreactive clones could be mapped to unstimulated subsets. Roughly 80-97% of proliferating CD4+ or CD8+ clones could not be assigned a naive or memory phenotype. Among mappable alloreactive CD4+ clones, an average Treg-derived fraction of less than 70% was observed with siplizumab, compared with roughly 27% in control reactions. The suppressive function of proliferating Tregs from siplizumab cultures was not functionally confirmed. The cumulative frequency of alloreactive sequences that could be traced back to unstimulated CD4+ memory T cells was significantly reduced by siplizumab.

Library preparation used the immunoSEQ multiplex PCR assay. Approximately 93,000 TCR templates per sample were assayed by the deep sequencing platform. Genomic DNA extracted from sorted T cells was used for TCRbeta CDR3 sequencing. As for the original processing: Clonal analysis of TCRbeta CDR3 data was done in the R programming language. Comparing unstimulated samples against CFSE-low samples taken after the reaction was how alloreactive CD4+ and CD8+ clones were defined. Regulatory or non-regulatory origin of alloreactive CD4+ clones was assigned by matching sequences to the sorted unstimulated Treg and non-Treg repertoires. TCRdb holds this immuneACCESS table with in-frame rearrangements only. Some clones are missing; in checked studies, unresolved V genes explain under half, and the rest has no known cause. V, J and clone size are those of that table, while D and trimming were read from the DNA. The sample includes around 99,000 clones, with roughly nine tenths observed a single time. 0.65% to 0.9% of the sample goes to the ten largest clones.

Sorted unstimulated T cells and proliferating T cells recovered from mixed lymphocyte reactions underwent TCRbeta CDR3 sequencing. Fresh whole blood from 9 to 11 HLA-typed healthy donors was used to isolate PBMCs. To map where alloreactive clones came from, unstimulated CD4+ regulatory T cells were FACS-sorted. This chain joins TRBV14 to TRBJ1-2; a weak D assignment points to TRBD1 (5 bases agree). The material sequenced was Tregs sorted from blood. This clonotype originated in a human donor in good health. The DNA reads TGTGCCAGCAGCCAAGCAGGGAGAAGGGATGGCTACACCTTC. The resulting protein is CASSQAGRRDGYTF.